The 5 T cell receptor beta chains given below trace back to one sample, sequenced in a study of blood T cells in healthy people across ages. A second PCR of roughly 7 to 11 cycles used a sample-barcoded 5' primer and a J-beta primer mix. From the 5' RACE reads, TCRdb called clonotypes with MiXCR, one entry per CDR3 protein. The top ten hold approximately 10% of the sample, which has around 1.5 million distinct CDR3 sequences, about 31% seen once. Sequencing was done on a sample of blood. The receptors shown here come from a woman between 25 and 40 years old in good health.

Note on this clonotype: This may be a read error, as it is one base from a much larger clone. The chain links TRBV10-3 to TRBJ2-5, with TRBD2 matching 10 bases. This CDR3 spans 13 amino acids. CDR1 and CDR2 from the germline V gene are ENHRY and SYGVKD. In DNA form, the CDR3 reads TGTGCCATCAGTCCCGGACTAGCGGAGATCCAGTACTTC. Translated, it gives CAISPGLAEIQYF.

This clonotype was detected many times. The CDR3 sequence is CASSLGRFVQETQYF. CDR3 nucleotide sequence: TGTGCCAGCAGCTTAGGGAGGTTTGTACAAGAGACCCAGTACTTC. The rearrangement uses TRBV11-2 and TRBJ2-5; maybe TRBD2 (5 bases). The V gene's germline CDR1 is SGHAT and CDR2 FQNNGV. Trimming stripped 1 base from V and 2 bases from J, with 11 bases between. The CDR3 runs 15 residues.

The table lists this clonotype with a few counts. As DNA, the CDR3 is TGTGCCAGCTCACCACGGCAGGTTGCCATAAACAATGAGCAGTTCTTC. Its translation is CASSPRQVAINNEQFF. The chain carries TRBV18 and TRBJ2-1, with D unresolved. The CDR3 is 16 amino acids. V was pared by 1 base and J by 5 bases, with 15 bases between. Germline loops: CDR1 KGHSH, CDR2 LQKENI.

The gene calls are TRBV6-6 and TRBJ1-1; 7 bases align to TRBD1. The CDR3 has 17 amino acids. CDR1 is MNHNY, CDR2 SVGAGI, per germline (reference sequence). With V trimmed by 6 bases and J by 0 bases, 13 bases remained unmatched. The CDR3 nucleotides are TGTGCCAGCAGCGACAGGGAGGACAGGTTCGTGAACACTGAAGCTTTCTTT. Protein: CASSDREDRFVNTEAFF.

Comments on this clonotype: This may stem from a read error, because a much larger clone lies one nucleotide away. The J gene is TRBJ2-1, the V gene TRBV29-1; D may be TRBD1 (5 bases). This CDR3 contains 11 residues. The V end was cut by 4 bases, the J end by 7 bases, with 8 bases between. Germline assignment: CDR1 SQVTM and CDR2 ANQGSEA. In nucleotides, the CDR3 is TGCAGCGTTGTCAACAGGAATGAGCAGTTCTTC. It specifies CSVVNRNEQFF.